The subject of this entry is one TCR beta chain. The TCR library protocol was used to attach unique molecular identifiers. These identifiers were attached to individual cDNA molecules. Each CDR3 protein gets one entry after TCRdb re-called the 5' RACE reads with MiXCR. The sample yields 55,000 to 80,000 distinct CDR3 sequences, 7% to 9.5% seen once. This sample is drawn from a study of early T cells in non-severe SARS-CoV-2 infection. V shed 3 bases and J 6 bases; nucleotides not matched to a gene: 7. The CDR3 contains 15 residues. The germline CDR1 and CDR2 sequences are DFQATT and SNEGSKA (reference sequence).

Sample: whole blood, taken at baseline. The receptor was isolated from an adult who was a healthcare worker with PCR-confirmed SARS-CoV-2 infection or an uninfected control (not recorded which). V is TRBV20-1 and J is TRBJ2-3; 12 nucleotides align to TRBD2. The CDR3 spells CSARDGTSGLDTQYF. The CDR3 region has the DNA TGCAGTGCTAGGGACGGGACTAGCGGGCTCGATACGCAGTATTTT.